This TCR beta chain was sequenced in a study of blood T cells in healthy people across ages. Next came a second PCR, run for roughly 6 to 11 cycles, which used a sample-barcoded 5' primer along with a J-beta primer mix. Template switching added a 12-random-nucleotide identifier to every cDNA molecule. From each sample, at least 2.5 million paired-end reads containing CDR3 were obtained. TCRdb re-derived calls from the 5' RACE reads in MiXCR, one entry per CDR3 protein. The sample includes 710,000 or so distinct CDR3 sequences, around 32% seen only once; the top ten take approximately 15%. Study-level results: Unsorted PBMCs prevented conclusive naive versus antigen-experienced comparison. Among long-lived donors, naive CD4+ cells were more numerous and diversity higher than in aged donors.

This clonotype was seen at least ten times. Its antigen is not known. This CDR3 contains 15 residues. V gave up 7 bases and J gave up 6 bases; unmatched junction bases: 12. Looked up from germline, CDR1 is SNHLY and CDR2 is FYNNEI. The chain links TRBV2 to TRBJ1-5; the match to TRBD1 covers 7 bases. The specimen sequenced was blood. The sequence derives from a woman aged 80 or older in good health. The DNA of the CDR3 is TGTGCCAGCACACCACACAGGGGTGGTTCTCAGCCCCAGCATTTT. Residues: CASTPHRGGSQPQHF.